These 22 T cell receptor beta chains were sequenced from one sample in a study of OX40 agonist ivuxolimab in advanced cancers. Clones were sequenced by immunoSEQ multiplex PCR, and TCRdb holds only the in-frame ones, with some missing. This table has about 73,000 clones, approximately 92% appearing once. The input for sequencing was CD4+ or CD8+ T cells sorted from blood, taken in a trial of the OX40 agonist ivuxolimab. The source is an adult with an advanced solid tumor such as melanoma, head and neck, liver or kidney cancer.

This chain joins TRBV7-2 and TRBJ2-5, with D unclear. The germline V gene has CDR1 SGHTA and CDR2 FQGNSA. V was cut by 2 bases and J by 2 bases, with 6 bases left in between. The CDR3 totals 13 residues. CDR3: CASSLSGQETQYF. The CDR3 DNA sequence: TGTGCCAGCAGCTTATCCGGGCAAGAGACCCAGTACTTC.

This clone was seen a single time. V and J are TRBV2 and TRBJ1-5; the D gene is possibly TRBD1 (5 bases). Germline V gene data show CDR1 as SNHLY and CDR2 as FYNNEI. The CDR3 contains 16 residues. V was clipped by 1 base and J by 2 bases, with 12 bases between them. The CDR3 DNA reads as TGTGCCAGCAGTGAAGGGCGGGTGGGGGGCAATCAGCCCCAGCATTTT. Translation: CASSEGRVGGNQPQHF.

The rearrangement joins TRBV5-4 to TRBJ2-1; TRBD1 matches at 9 bases. V was clipped by 1 base and J by 8 bases; unmatched bases: 10. The CDR3 extends over 16 amino acids. The germline V gene encodes CDR1 SGHNT and CDR2 YYREEE (reference sequence). CDR3 protein: CASSLMGQGPKDEQFF. The DNA of the CDR3 is TGTGCCAGCAGCTTGATGGGACAGGGCCCGAAGGATGAGCAGTTCTTC. Based on the CDR3 plus reference TRBV5-4 and TRBJ2-1, the full variable domain is ETGVTQSPTHLIKTRGQQVTLRCSSQSGHNTVSWYQQALGQGPQFIFQYYREEENGRGNFPPRFSGLQFPNYSSELNVNALELDDSALYLCASSLMGQGPKDEQFFGPGTRLTVL.

The CDR3 reads CASGSGQGTPSPLHF. CDR3 in DNA: TGTGCCAGCGGATCGGGGCAGGGTACTCCTTCACCCCTCCACTTT. The chain combines TRBV6-5 with TRBJ1-6, with D maybe TRBD1 (5 bases). Germline CDR1 reads MNHEY; CDR2 reads SVGAGI. This CDR3 contains 15 residues. Trimming shortened V by 8 bases and J by 9 bases, and 20 bases separated the two germline ends.

The V gene is TRBV9, the J gene TRBJ2-1; D ambiguous. Trimming took off 3 bases at V and 1 base at J, with 14 bases between the two ends. There are 16 residues in the CDR3. Per germline, CDR1 SGDLS and CDR2 YYNGEE. The CDR3 loop is CASSAAWGWSYNEQFF. DNA for the CDR3: TGTGCCAGCAGCGCCGCCTGGGGTTGGTCCTACAATGAGCAGTTCTTC. The full variable domain, with the rest looked up from reference TRBV9 and TRBJ2-1, is DSGVTQTPKHLITATGQRVTLRCSPRSGDLSVYWYQQSLDQGLQFLIQYYNGEERAKGNILERFSAQQFPDLHSELNLSSLELGDSALYFCASSAAWGWSYNEQFFGPGTRLTVL.

The V and J genes are TRBV4-2 and TRBJ1-2; TRBD1 agrees at 8 bases. After removal of 4 bases from V and 0 bases from J, the junction contained 7 bases not matched to a gene. The CDR3 sequence is 16 residues long. In germline, CDR1 is LGHNA, CDR2 YNFKEQ. The CDR3 here is CASSPGQGATNYGYTF. CDR3 in DNA: TGTGCCAGCAGCCCTGGACAGGGAGCGACTAACTATGGCTACACCTTC.

The chain is built from TRBV11-2 and TRBJ2-7; the match to TRBD1 covers 7 bases. The CDR3 extends over 14 amino acids. Losses at the gene ends were 3 bases for V and 1 base for J; bases not matched to a gene: 3. Germline CDR1 and CDR2: SGHAT and FQNNGV. The CDR3 DNA follows: TGTGCCAGCAGCTTCGGACAGGTGTCCTACGAGCAGTACTTC. Residues: CASSFGQVSYEQYF.

The genes are TRBV11-2 and TRBJ2-2, with 10 bases that match TRBD2. The CDR3 runs 15 residues. The V and J ends lost 5 bases and 6 bases, in that order; junction bases with no gene match: 6. CDR1 and CDR2 from the germline V gene are SGHAT and FQNNGV. For the CDR3, the DNA is TGTGCCAGCAGCCCCGGACTAGCGGTTCCCGGGGAGCTGTTTTTT. Encoded protein: CASSPGLAVPGELFF.

This clone is a singleton in its sample. The CDR3 nucleotides are TGTGCCAGCAGCCCCCCTGGCGAGGGGCAGTACTTC. Its protein product is CASSPPGEGQYF. The genes are TRBV27 and TRBJ2-7, with D possibly being TRBD2 (5 bases). Germline V lookup: CDR1 MNHEY, CDR2 SMNVEV (reference sequence). The CDR3 loop spans 12 amino acids. Trimming left V 6 bases short and J 9 bases short, with 15 bases between.

The rearrangement joins TRBV19 to TRBJ2-1; possibly TRBD2 for D (5 bases). Germline CDR1 is LNHDA and CDR2 is SQIVND (reference sequence). Trimming stripped 3 bases from V and 0 bases from J, with 9 bases between. The CDR3 length is 15 residues. The CDR3 sequence: CASSMYSGSYNEQFF. The CDR3 DNA follows: TGTGCCAGTAGTATGTACAGCGGCTCCTACAATGAGCAGTTCTTC.

The chain has TRBV2 and TRBJ1-5; TRBD1 aligns across 10 bases. Germline assignment: CDR1 SNHLY and CDR2 FYNNEI. Unmatched junction bases numbered 3, after V lost 1 base and J lost 6 bases. The length of the CDR3 is 15 residues. CDR3 loop: CASSEGQGAGQPQHF. The CDR3 nucleotides are TGTGCCAGCAGTGAAGGACAGGGGGCAGGTCAGCCCCAGCATTTT.

The gene calls are TRBV4-1 and TRBJ2-5; D is undetermined. This CDR3 region has 13 residues. The germline V and J ends were trimmed by 3 bases and 2 bases, with 7 bases remaining between them. The V gene's germline CDR1 is MGHRA and CDR2 YSYEKL. The CDR3 nucleotides read TGCGCCAGCAGCCAGACGAGGCAAGAGACCCAGTACTTC. Its translation: CASSQTRQETQYF.

The V call is TRBV27, the J call TRBJ2-2, with 9 bases matching TRBD2. Unmatched junction bases numbered 1, after V lost 3 bases and J lost 5 bases. This CDR3 region has 14 residues. CDR1 and CDR2 (germline): MNHEY, SMNVEV (reference sequence). The CDR3 spells CASSLLAGTGELFF. The CDR3 nucleotides are TGTGCCAGCAGTTTGCTAGCGGGGACCGGGGAGCTGTTTTTT.

The rearrangement links TRBV6-4 to TRBJ2-2; 7 nucleotides agree with TRBD1. V shed 2 bases and J 3 bases; nucleotides not matched to a gene: 0. The germline V gene encodes CDR1 MRHNA and CDR2 SNTAGT. CDR3 size: 14 residues. The CDR3 loop is CASSDRGHTGELFF. The CDR3, as DNA: TGTGCCAGCAGTGACAGGGGGCACACCGGGGAGCTGTTTTTT.

V is TRBV11-2 and J is TRBJ1-5, with 7 bases matching TRBD1. J lost 3 bases, V lost 1 base, and 9 bases had no gene match. CDR3 length: 17 amino acids. CDR1 and CDR2 (germline): SGHAT, FQNNGV. The CDR3 bases are TGTGCCAGCAGCTTAGGGGACAGTTATGGAGACAATCAGCCCCAGCATTTT. Translating it yields CASSLGDSYGDNQPQHF.

As regards this clone: Germline is not matched at one junction end, which may reflect a read error. The gene calls are TRBV4-2 and TRBJ2-5; D may be TRBD2 (6 bases). The V gene's germline CDR1 is LGHNA and CDR2 YNFKEQ. The CDR3 sequence is 16 residues long. This chain's CDR3 is CASSPRTGGDQDTQYF. DNA of the CDR3: TGTGCCAGCAGCCCACGGACTGGAGGGGATCAAGACACCCAGTACTTC.

V is TRBV4-1 and J is TRBJ2-7, with 12 bases fitting TRBD1. Germline lookup yields CDR1 MGHRA and CDR2 YSYEKL. Trimming took 6 bases from V and 2 from J; bases not matched to a gene: 5. This CDR3 region has 15 residues. CDR3 bases: TGCGCCAGCAGTTCCGGGACAGGGGGCCCCTACGAGCAGTACTTC. Translation gives CASSSGTGGPYEQYF.

The chain carries TRBV5-1 and TRBJ1-5, with D hard to call. This CDR3 spans 13 amino acids. Germline CDR1 reads SGHRS; CDR2 reads YFSETQ. Deletions cut 1 base from V and 2 bases from J, with 4 bases between. The DNA of the CDR3 is TGCGCCAGCAGCTTGATTGGCAATCAGCCCCAGCATTTT. It encodes CASSLIGNQPQHF.

V usage is TRBV10-1 and J usage is TRBJ1-1; no reliable D call. CDR1 is WNHNN, CDR2 SYGVQD, per germline (reference sequence). This CDR3 is 15 amino acids long. The ends were cut back, 0 bases at V and 2 bases at J, with 10 bases in the middle. CDR3 bases: TGCGCCAGCAGTGAGTCGAGGGAAAGCAACACTGAAGCTTTCTTT. Protein: CASSESRESNTEAFF.

The chain links TRBV4-3 to TRBJ2-2; D possibly uses TRBD1 or TRBD2 (5 bases each). CDR1 is LGHNA and CDR2 is YSLEER in the germline V gene. The CDR3 is 16 residues long. Between the trimmed V and J ends, which lost 2 bases and 6 bases, there was a span of 16 bases. This CDR3 is CASSQSARMGAGELFF. CDR3 DNA sequence: TGCGCCAGCAGCCAATCCGCCAGGATGGGGGCCGGGGAGCTGTTTTTT.

In its sample, this clone was seen a few times. The chain employs TRBV5-1 and TRBJ2-5; tentatively, D is TRBD2 (7 bases). With 4 bases removed from V and 0 bases from J, the gap between germline ends came to 22 bases. This CDR3 contains 18 residues. Germline V gene lookup returns CDR1 SGHRS and CDR2 YFSETQ. The CDR3 nucleotides are TGCGCCAGCAGCCAGAACAGGCGGGGGCCATTGTACCAAGAGACCCAGTACTTC. Its protein product is CASSQNRRGPLYQETQYF.

The sample holds one count of this clone. The CDR3 sequence: CATGQGIREQYF. CDR3 DNA sequence: TGTGCCACGGGACAGGGGATCCGCGAGCAGTACTTC. The rearrangement uses TRBV2 and TRBJ2-5, with 10 bases matching TRBD1. The better agreement between TRBJ2-7 and the DNA end casts doubt on the J call. The CDR3 spans 12 residues. From germline, CDR1 is SNHLY and CDR2 FYNNEI.